This record concerns one TCR beta chain sequence. Its specificity is not known. Sequenced by immunoSEQ multiplex PCR; TCRdb stores in-frame clones only, minus some. Of over a million clones listed, 95% to 97% are singletons. The record originates from a study of shared clonotypes between healthy human individuals. Findings of the study overall: The authors expected sequencing depth to affect clonotype sharing among donors.

Division of CD4+ cells produced a CD45RA+ naive subset and a CD45RA-negative memory subset. The germline V gene encodes CDR1 MGHRA and CDR2 YSYEKL. V shed 4 bases, J shed 8 bases, and the junction held 12 bases outside the gene matches. This CDR3 comprises 16 residues. This receptor was identified in a man younger than 45 in good health. Material: naive CD4+ T cells sorted from blood. Subset here: CD45RA+ positively selected. The gene calls are TRBV4-1 and TRBJ2-1, with TRBD2 matching 9 bases. The CDR3 protein is CASSPYPVAGDHEQFF. CDR3 coding DNA: TGCGCCAGCAGCCCCTATCCAGTAGCGGGAGACCATGAGCAGTTCTTC.